This T cell receptor (beta chain) emerged from a study of control samples from healthy donors and cancer patients. V was shortened by 3 bases and J by 3 bases, with 8 bases between the two germline ends. Germline assignment: CDR1 SGHTA and CDR2 FQGNSA. This CDR3 is 13 amino acids long. This table comes from immunoSEQ multiplex PCR, and its TCRdb copy is limited to in-frame clones, with some not included. Of about 160,000 clones in the sample, around nine tenths were seen once. This rearrangement joins TRBV7-2 to TRBJ1-2; D unclear. Material: blood. The receptor comes from a man under 40 in good health. This CDR3 reads CASSFPQDYGYTF. The CDR3 DNA follows: TGTGCCAGCAGCTTTCCCCAGGACTATGGCTACACCTTC.